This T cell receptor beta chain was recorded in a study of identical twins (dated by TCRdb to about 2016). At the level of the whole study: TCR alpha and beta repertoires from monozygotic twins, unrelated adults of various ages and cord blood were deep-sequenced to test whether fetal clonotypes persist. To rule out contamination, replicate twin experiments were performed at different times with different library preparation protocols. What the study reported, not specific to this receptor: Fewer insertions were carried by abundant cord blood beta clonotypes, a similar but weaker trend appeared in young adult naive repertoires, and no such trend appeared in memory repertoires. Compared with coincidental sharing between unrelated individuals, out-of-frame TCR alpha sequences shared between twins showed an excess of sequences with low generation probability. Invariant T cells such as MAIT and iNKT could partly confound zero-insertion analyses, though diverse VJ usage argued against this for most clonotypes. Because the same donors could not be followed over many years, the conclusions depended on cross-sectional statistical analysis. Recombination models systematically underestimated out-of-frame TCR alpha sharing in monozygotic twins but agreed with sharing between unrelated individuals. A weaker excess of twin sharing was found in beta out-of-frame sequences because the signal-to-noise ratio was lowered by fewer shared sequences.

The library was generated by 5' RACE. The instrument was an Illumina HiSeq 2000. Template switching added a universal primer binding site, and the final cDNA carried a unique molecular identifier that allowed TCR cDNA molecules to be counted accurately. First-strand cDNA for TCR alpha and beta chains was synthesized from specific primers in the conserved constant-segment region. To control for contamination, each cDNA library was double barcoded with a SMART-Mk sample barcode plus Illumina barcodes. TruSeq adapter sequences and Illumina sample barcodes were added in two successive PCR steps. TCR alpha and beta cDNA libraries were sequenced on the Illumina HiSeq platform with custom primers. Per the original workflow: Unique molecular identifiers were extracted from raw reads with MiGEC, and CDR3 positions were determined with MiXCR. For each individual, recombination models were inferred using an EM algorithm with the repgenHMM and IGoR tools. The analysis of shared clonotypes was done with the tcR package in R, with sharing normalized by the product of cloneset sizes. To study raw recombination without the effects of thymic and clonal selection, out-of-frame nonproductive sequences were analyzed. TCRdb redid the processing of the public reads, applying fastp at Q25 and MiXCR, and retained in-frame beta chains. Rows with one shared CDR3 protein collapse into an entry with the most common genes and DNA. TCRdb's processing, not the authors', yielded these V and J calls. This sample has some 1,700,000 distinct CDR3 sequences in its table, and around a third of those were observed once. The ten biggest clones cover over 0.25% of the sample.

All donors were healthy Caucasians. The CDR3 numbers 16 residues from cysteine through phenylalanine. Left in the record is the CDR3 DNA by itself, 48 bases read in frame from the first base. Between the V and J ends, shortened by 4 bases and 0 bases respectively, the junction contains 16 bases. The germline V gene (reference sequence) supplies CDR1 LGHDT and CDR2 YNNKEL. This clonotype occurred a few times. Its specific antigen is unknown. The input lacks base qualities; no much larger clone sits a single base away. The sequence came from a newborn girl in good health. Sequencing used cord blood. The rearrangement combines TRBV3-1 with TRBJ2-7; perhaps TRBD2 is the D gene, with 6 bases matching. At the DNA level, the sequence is TGTGCCAGCAGCCGCCCATTAGCGGCGCGCTCCTACGAGCAGTACTTC. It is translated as CASSRPLAARSYEQYF.